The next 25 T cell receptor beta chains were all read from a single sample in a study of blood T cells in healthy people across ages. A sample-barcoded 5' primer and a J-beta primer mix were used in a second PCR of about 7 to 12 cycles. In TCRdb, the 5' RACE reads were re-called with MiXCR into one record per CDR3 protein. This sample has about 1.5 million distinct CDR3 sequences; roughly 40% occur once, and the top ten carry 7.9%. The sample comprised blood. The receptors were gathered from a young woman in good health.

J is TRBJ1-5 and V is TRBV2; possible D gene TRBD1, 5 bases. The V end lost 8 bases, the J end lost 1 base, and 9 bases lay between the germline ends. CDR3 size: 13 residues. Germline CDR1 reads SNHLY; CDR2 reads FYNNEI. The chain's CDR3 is CASADNSNQPQHF. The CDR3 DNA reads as TGTGCCAGCGCGGACAACAGCAATCAGCCCCAGCATTTT.

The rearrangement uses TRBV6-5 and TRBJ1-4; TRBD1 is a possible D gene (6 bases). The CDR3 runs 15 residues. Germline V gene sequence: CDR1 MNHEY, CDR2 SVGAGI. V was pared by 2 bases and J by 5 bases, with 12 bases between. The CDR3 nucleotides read TGTGCCAGCAGTTACGCCGGGGGGGCCAATGAAAAACTGTTTTTT. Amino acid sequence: CASSYAGGANEKLFF.

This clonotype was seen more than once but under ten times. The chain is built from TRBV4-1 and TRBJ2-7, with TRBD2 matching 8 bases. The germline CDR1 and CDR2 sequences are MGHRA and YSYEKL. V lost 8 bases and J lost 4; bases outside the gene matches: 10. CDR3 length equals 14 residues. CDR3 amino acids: CASGKRESSYEQYF. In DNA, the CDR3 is TGCGCCAGCGGAAAGCGGGAGTCCTCTTACGAGCAGTACTTC.

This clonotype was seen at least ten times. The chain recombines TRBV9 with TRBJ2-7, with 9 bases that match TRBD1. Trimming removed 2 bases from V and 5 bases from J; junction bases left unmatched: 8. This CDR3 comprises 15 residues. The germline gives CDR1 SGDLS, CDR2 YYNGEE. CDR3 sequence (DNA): TGTGCCAGCAGCGTTGGGGACAGGGTCCTCCACGAGCAGTACTTC. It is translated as CASSVGDRVLHEQYF.

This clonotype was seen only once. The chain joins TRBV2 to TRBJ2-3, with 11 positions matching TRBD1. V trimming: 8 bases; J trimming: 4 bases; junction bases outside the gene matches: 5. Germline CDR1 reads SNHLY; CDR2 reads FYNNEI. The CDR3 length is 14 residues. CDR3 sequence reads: CASGRDRGADTQYF. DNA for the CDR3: TGTGCCAGCGGACGGGACAGGGGGGCAGATACGCAGTATTTT.

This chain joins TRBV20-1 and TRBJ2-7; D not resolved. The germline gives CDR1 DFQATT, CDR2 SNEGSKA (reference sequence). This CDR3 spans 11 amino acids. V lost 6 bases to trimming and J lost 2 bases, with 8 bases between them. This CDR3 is CSAAEPYEQYF. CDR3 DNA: TGCAGTGCAGCAGAGCCCTACGAGCAGTACTTC.

For the CDR3, the DNA is TGTGCCAGCAGTAGCGGGGGGGCCTATGAGCAGTTCTTC. It translates to CASSSGGAYEQFF. The V and J genes are TRBV25-1 and TRBJ2-1, with 10 bases that match TRBD2. This CDR3 contains 13 residues. Germline V gives CDR1 MGHDK, CDR2 SYGVNS. Losses at the gene ends were 5 bases for V and 8 bases for J; bases not matched to a gene: 3. Looking up the rest from reference TRBV25-1 and TRBJ2-1 gives the full variable domain: EADIYQTPRYLVIGTGKKITLECSQTMGHDKMYWYQQDPGMELHLIHYSYGVNSTEKGDLSSESTVSRIRTEHFPLTLESARPSHTSQYLCASSSGGAYEQFFGPGTRLTVL.

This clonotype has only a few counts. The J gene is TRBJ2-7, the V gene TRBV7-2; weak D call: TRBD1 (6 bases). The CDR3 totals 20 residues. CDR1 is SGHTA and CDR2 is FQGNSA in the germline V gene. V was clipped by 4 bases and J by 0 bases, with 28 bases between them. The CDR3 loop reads CASSSEKLSRGAYASYEQYF. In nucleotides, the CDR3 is TGTGCCAGCAGCTCGGAAAAGCTAAGCAGGGGCGCTTACGCCTCCTACGAGCAGTACTTC.

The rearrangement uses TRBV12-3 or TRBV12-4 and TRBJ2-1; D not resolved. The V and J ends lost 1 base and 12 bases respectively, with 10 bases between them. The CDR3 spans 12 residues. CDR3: CASSLGVPGQFF. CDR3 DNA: TGTGCCAGCAGTTTAGGGGTACCCGGGCAGTTCTTC.

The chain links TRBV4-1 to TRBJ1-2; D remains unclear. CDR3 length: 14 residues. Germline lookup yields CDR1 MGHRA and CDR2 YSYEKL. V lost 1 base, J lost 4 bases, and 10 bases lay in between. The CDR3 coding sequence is TGCGCCAGCAGCCAAGTGGAAATCGTCTATGGCTACACCTTC. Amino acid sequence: CASSQVEIVYGYTF.

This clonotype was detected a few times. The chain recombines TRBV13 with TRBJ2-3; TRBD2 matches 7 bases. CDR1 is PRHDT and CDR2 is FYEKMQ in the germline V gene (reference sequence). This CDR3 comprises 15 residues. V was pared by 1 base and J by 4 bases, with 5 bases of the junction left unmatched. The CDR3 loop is CASSLERGGADTQYF. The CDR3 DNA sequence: TGTGCCAGCAGCTTAGAGCGGGGAGGTGCAGATACGCAGTATTTT.

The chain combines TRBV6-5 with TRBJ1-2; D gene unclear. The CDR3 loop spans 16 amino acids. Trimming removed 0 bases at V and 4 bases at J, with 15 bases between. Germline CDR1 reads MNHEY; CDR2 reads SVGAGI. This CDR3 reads CASSYSSTPAVYGYTF. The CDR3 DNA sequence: TGTGCCAGCAGTTACTCGAGCACCCCAGCAGTCTATGGCTACACCTTC.

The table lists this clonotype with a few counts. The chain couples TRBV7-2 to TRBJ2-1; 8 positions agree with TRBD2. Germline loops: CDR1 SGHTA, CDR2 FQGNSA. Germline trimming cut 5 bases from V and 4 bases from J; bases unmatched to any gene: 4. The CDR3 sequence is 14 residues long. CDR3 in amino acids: CASSNSGGYNEQFF. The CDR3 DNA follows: TGTGCCAGCAGCAATTCGGGAGGGTACAATGAGCAGTTCTTC.

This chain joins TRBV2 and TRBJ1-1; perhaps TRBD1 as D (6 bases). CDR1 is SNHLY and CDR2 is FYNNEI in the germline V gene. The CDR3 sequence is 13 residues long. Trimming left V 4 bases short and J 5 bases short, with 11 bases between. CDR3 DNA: TGTGCCAGCAGTGTCACAGGGTGGACTGAAGCTTTCTTT. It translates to CASSVTGWTEAFF.

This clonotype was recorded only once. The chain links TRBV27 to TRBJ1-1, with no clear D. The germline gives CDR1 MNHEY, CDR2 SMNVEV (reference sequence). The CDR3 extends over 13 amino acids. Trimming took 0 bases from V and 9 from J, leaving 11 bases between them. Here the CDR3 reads CASSLSMGGKAFF. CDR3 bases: TGTGCCAGCAGTTTATCGATGGGAGGCAAAGCTTTCTTT.

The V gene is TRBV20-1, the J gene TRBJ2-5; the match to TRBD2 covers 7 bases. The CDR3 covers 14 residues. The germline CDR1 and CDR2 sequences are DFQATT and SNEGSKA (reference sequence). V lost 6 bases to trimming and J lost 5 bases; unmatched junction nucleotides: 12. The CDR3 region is CSASAGRAKETQYF. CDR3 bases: TGCAGTGCCTCGGCGGGGAGGGCCAAGGAGACCCAGTACTTC.

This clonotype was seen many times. Here the CDR3 DNA reads TGCAGCGTTGACGAGGGCACAGATACGCAGTATTTT. Translated: CSVDEGTDTQYF. This sequence joins TRBV29-1 and TRBJ2-3; D gene unclear. The germline V gene encodes CDR1 SQVTM and CDR2 ANQGSEA. The V end lost 3 bases, the J end lost 1 base, and 5 bases lay between the germline ends. The CDR3 loop spans 12 amino acids.

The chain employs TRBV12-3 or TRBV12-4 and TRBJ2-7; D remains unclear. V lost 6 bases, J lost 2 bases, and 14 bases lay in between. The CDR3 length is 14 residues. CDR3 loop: CASRPGGGAYEQYF. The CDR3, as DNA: TGTGCCAGCAGGCCTGGCGGCGGCGCCTACGAGCAGTACTTC.

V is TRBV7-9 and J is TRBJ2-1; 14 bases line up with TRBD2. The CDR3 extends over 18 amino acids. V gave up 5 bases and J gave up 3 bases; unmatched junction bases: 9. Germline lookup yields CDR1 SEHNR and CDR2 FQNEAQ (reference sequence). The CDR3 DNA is TGTGCCAGCAGCCCGACTAGCGGGAGGGTTCTCGACTACAATGAGCAGTTCTTC. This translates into CASSPTSGRVLDYNEQFF.

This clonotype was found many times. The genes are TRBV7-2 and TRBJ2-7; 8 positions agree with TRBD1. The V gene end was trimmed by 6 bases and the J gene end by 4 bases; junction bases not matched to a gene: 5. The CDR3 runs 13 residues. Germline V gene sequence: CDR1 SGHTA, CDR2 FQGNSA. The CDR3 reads CASSFNRGYEQYF. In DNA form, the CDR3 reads TGTGCCAGCAGTTTTAACAGGGGGTACGAGCAGTACTTC.

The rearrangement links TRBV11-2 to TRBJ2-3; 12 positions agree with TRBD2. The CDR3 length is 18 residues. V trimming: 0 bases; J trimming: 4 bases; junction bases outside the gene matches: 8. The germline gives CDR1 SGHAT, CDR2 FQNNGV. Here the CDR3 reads CASSLDRRLAGDPDTQYF. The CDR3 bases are TGTGCCAGCAGCTTAGATCGAAGACTAGCGGGGGATCCAGATACGCAGTATTTT.

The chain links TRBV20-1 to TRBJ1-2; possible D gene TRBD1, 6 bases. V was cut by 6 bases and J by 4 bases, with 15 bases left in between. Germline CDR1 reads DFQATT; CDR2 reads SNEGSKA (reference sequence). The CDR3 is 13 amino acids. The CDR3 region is CSAEGDGVYGYTF. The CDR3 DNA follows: TGCAGTGCCGAGGGGGACGGTGTCTATGGCTACACCTTC.

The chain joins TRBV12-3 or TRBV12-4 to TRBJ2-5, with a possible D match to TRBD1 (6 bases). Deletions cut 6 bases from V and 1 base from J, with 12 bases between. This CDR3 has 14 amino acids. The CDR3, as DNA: TGTGCCAGCAGCCTGGGACACCCCCAAGAGACCCAGTACTTC. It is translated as CASSLGHPQETQYF.

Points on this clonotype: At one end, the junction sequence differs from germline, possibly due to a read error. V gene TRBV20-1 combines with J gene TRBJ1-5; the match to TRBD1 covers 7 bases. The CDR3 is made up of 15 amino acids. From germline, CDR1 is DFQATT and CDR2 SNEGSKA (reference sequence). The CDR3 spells CSARQGRSSNQLQHF. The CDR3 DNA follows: TGCAGTGCTCGACAGGGCCGAAGTAGCAATCAGCTCCAGCATTTT.

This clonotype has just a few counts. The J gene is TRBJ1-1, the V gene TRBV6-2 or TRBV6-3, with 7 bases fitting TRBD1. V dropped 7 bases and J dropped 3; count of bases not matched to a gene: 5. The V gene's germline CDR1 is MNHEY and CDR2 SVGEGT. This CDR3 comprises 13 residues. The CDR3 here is CASNWDRYTEAFF. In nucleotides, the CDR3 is TGTGCCAGCAACTGGGACAGATACACTGAAGCTTTCTTT.